These 6 T cell receptor beta chains share one sample of origin, sequenced in a study of blood T cell repertoires in COVID-19. Clones were read by immunoSEQ multiplex PCR, and TCRdb kept only the in-frame ones, dropping some. The sample holds approximately 120,000 clones, around 80% seen once. The sample consisted of peripheral blood. The receptors shown here come from a man in his forties or fifties with active or convalescent COVID-19.

The V gene is TRBV5-5, the J gene TRBJ1-1; 9 bases line up with TRBD1. The CDR3 has 14 amino acids. The V gene end was trimmed by 3 bases and the J gene end by 4 bases; junction bases not matched to a gene: 4. Per the germline V gene, CDR1 is SGHKS and CDR2 is YYEKEE (reference sequence). CDR3 coding DNA: TGTGCCAGCAGCTGGGGGACAGGGACCACTGAAGCTTTCTTT. Its protein product is CASSWGTGTTEAFF.

The V call is TRBV29-1, the J call TRBJ1-1; no reliable D call. The CDR3 has 14 amino acids. V shed 6 bases and J shed 1 base, with 15 bases lying between them. Looked up from germline, CDR1 is SQVTM and CDR2 is ANQGSEA. The CDR3 nucleotides read TGCAGCGTGCAAGTGACCAGAGGGAACACTGAAGCTTTCTTT. Protein: CSVQVTRGNTEAFF.

The gene calls are TRBV28 and TRBJ1-2; perhaps TRBD1 as D (6 bases). V gave up 1 base and J gave up 4 bases, with 13 bases separating them. This CDR3 region has 15 residues. From germline, CDR1 is MDHEN and CDR2 SYDVKM. The CDR3, as DNA: TGTGCCAGCAGTTTATTGGGGGGGCCGGGCTATGGCTACACCTTC. This gives the protein CASSLLGGPGYGYTF.

This chain links TRBV18 with TRBJ1-3; possibly TRBD1 for D (6 bases). This CDR3 region has 17 residues. CDR1 is KGHSH, CDR2 LQKENI, per germline. With 3 bases removed from V and 0 bases from J, the gap between germline ends came to 15 bases. The CDR3 reads CASSPERGALSGNTIYF. DNA of the CDR3: TGTGCCAGCTCACCGGAGCGGGGGGCCCTCTCTGGAAACACCATATATTTT.

The CDR3 bases are TGCGCCAGCAGAGAGACAGGGACCTACGAGCAGTACTTC. Protein sequence: CASRETGTYEQYF. The rearrangement links TRBV10-2 to TRBJ2-7, with 7 bases aligning to TRBD1. CDR3 length: 13 residues. Germline CDR1 reads WSHSY; CDR2 reads SAAADI. The J segment lost 2 bases and the V segment lost 6 bases, leaving 4 bases of the junction unmatched.

This rearrangement joins TRBV28 to TRBJ1-5; D might be TRBD1 (6 bases). V was trimmed by 1 base and J by 5 bases, leaving 12 bases between them. Germline CDR1 reads MDHEN; CDR2 reads SYDVKM. This CDR3 region has 15 residues. CDR3 loop: CASSLYRAGDQPQHF. The CDR3 DNA sequence: TGTGCCAGCAGTTTATATCGGGCAGGGGATCAGCCCCAGCATTTT.